This T cell receptor (beta chain) was identified in a study of PD-1 blockade in classical Hodgkin lymphoma. To note about this clone: Its specificity is not known.

The patients all showed relapse after autologous stem cell transplantation, while their brentuximab vedotin exposure varied. Clones were sequenced by immunoSEQ multiplex PCR, and TCRdb holds only the in-frame ones, with some missing. The repertoire includes 23,000 or so clones, 65% to 85% of them detected once, and around 8.7% sits in the top ten. Study outcomes and limitations: The study found that TCR diversity rose significantly by C4D1 in CD4+ but not CD8+ cells.

Sequences were derived from peripheral blood mononuclear cells (PBMCs), sampled before the second cycle of nivolumab. The sequence was obtained from a human donor with classical Hodgkin lymphoma.

The CDR3 is CASSLVVGTGSTDTQYF. The CDR3 DNA sequence: TGTGCCAGCAGCTTAGTCGTGGGGACAGGGTCGACAGATACGCAGTATTTT. The rearrangement links TRBV7-3 to TRBJ2-3, with 9 bases matching TRBD1. Germline V lookup: CDR1 SGHTA, CDR2 FQGTGA. J gave up 3 bases and V 2 bases, and 9 bases lay outside the gene matches. The CDR3 runs to 17 residues.